Following are 28 T cell receptor beta chains from one sample sequenced in a study of early T cells in non-severe SARS-CoV-2 infection. MiXCR was run by TCRdb on the 5' RACE reads, yielding one entry per CDR3 protein. The sample lists roughly 75,000 distinct CDR3 sequences, about 11% seen once, with approximately 4.8% in the top ten. The sequencing sample was made of whole blood. Receptors originate from an adult who was a healthcare worker with PCR-confirmed SARS-CoV-2 infection or an uninfected control (not recorded which).

This clonotype was seen a few times. This chain connects TRBV5-6 to TRBJ1-2, with TRBD1 matching 8 bases. The J segment lost 4 bases and the V segment lost 4 bases, leaving 6 bases of the junction unmatched. Germline V gene lookup returns CDR1 SGHDT and CDR2 YYEEEE. The CDR3 has 14 amino acids. The CDR3 coding sequence is TGTGCCAGCAGCGGCGGGACAGGAGGCTATGGCTACACCTTC. Protein sequence: CASSGGTGGYGYTF.

The gene calls are TRBV6-1 and TRBJ1-1, with D perhaps matching TRBD1 (5 bases). The germline V gene encodes CDR1 MNHNS and CDR2 SASEGT. The CDR3 is 13 residues long. The V end was cut by 3 bases, the J end by 5 bases, with 10 bases between. The CDR3, as DNA: TGTGCCAGCAGTGACTCAGGGAAGACTGAAGCTTTCTTT. This codes for CASSDSGKTEAFF.

This clonotype occurred a few times. The chain is built from TRBV5-1 and TRBJ1-2, with D possibly being TRBD1 (5 bases). The CDR3 runs 16 residues. V gave up 0 bases and J gave up 4 bases, with 16 bases separating them. In germline, CDR1 is SGHRS, CDR2 YFSETQ. The CDR3 is CASSLVLGRSPYGYTF. Written as DNA, the CDR3 is TGCGCCAGCAGCTTGGTTTTGGGGCGGTCGCCCTATGGCTACACCTTC.

This clonotype has more than one count but fewer than ten. V and J are TRBV4-2 and TRBJ2-1, with D possibly matching TRBD1 (5 bases). CDR1 and CDR2 from the germline V gene are LGHNA and YNFKEQ. Between the trimmed V and J ends, which lost 5 bases and 3 bases, there was a span of 8 bases. This CDR3 region has 13 residues. The CDR3 DNA follows: TGTGCCAGCAGCTTAGGGGACTACAATGAGCAGTTCTTC. Amino acid sequence: CASSLGDYNEQFF.

This clonotype was recorded a few times. J is TRBJ1-4 and V is TRBV29-1; D gene unclear. Germline values: CDR1 SQVTM, CDR2 ANQGSEA. This CDR3 region has 10 residues. The V gene lost 7 bases and the J gene lost 6 bases, with 6 bases spanning the gap. CDR3 protein: CSAEDEKLFF. In DNA form, the CDR3 reads TGCAGCGCCGAGGATGAAAAACTGTTTTTT.

Points on this clonotype: Mismatch with germline at one junction end may stem from a read error. This chain uses TRBV19 with TRBJ2-1; 9 bases map to TRBD1. The CDR3 covers 13 residues. CDR1 is LNHDA, CDR2 SQIVND, per germline (reference sequence). The CDR3 region is CANSSGQGDEQFF. CDR3 DNA: TGTGCCAATAGTTCGGGACAGGGCGATGAGCAGTTCTTC.

Only a few counts were recorded for this clonotype. One junction end disagrees with the germline gene, perhaps due to a read error. The gene calls are TRBV7-2 and TRBJ2-1, with TRBD2 matching over 13 bases. Germline lookup yields CDR1 SGHTA and CDR2 FQGNSA. The CDR3 loop spans 16 amino acids. The CDR3, as DNA: TGTGCCAGCAGCCTAGCCGGGACTAGCGGGGTAGGTGAGCAGTTCTTC. As protein: CASSLAGTSGVGEQFF.

This clonotype was counted only a few times. This chain joins TRBV5-1 and TRBJ2-1; the D gene is possibly TRBD1 (5 bases). This CDR3 is 15 amino acids long. V was shortened by 0 bases and J by 6 bases, with 13 bases between the two germline ends. Germline values: CDR1 SGHRS, CDR2 YFSETQ. This chain's CDR3 is CASSLVQGWSNEQFF. The CDR3, as DNA: TGCGCCAGCAGCTTGGTCCAGGGCTGGAGCAATGAGCAGTTCTTC.

V is TRBV27 and J is TRBJ2-6; no firm D call. Deletions cut 4 bases from V and 0 bases from J, with 10 bases between. The germline V gene has CDR1 MNHEY and CDR2 SMNVEV (reference sequence). The CDR3 has 16 residues. This CDR3 reads CASSSRRPSGANVLTF. The CDR3 DNA sequence: TGTGCCAGCAGTTCGCGAAGACCCTCTGGGGCCAACGTCCTGACTTTC.

This chain links TRBV6-5 with TRBJ2-3; D is undetermined. Trimming pared 2 bases from V and 5 bases from J, leaving 8 bases between. This CDR3 has 13 residues. Germline values: CDR1 MNHEY, CDR2 SVGAGI. CDR3 loop: CASSYVTGDTQYF. In DNA, the CDR3 is TGTGCCAGCAGTTACGTCACGGGAGATACGCAGTATTTT.

V gene TRBV11-2 combines with J gene TRBJ2-4; no clear D. The CDR3 contains 13 residues. Trimming pared 4 bases from V and 5 bases from J, leaving 9 bases between. The V gene's germline CDR1 is SGHAT and CDR2 FQNNGV. CDR3 nucleotide sequence: TGTGCCAGCAGCTCAGCCTCCCAAAACATTCAGTACTTC. Residues: CASSSASQNIQYF. Combining the CDR3 with reference TRBV11-2 and TRBJ2-4 gives the whole variable domain EAGVAQSPRYKIIEKRQSVAFWCNPISGHATLYWYQQILGQGPKLLIQFQNNGVVDDSQLPKDRFSAERLKGVDSTLKIQPAKLEDSAVYLCASSSASQNIQYFGAGTRLSVL.

This clonotype was seen repeatedly, ten times or more. This sequence joins TRBV30 and TRBJ2-7; D ambiguous. The CDR3 length is 12 residues. Germline V gene data show CDR1 as GTSNPN and CDR2 as SVGIG (reference sequence). Deletions cut 2 bases from V and 7 bases from J, with 12 bases between. The CDR3 nucleotides read TGTGCCTGGAGTAGTACTCCTGGAGAGCAGTACTTC. It translates to CAWSSTPGEQYF.

This clonotype has a handful of counts. The chain joins TRBV20-1 to TRBJ2-1, with 13 bases matching TRBD2. V was pared by 4 bases and J by 8 bases, with 11 bases of the junction left unmatched. CDR3 size: 16 residues. Germline V gene lookup returns CDR1 DFQATT and CDR2 SNEGSKA (reference sequence). CDR3 in DNA: TGCAGTGCTACCCCACTAGCGGGGGGGCTGTTTGATGAGCAGTTCTTC. It specifies CSATPLAGGLFDEQFF.

The CDR3 bases are TGTGCCAGCAGCCCTCAGGGGGCGCTTCGGACCCAGTACTTC. Protein: CASSPQGALRTQYF. V usage is TRBV11-2 and J usage is TRBJ2-5; 8 bases agree with TRBD1. CDR3 length: 14 residues. CDR1 and CDR2 from the germline V gene are SGHAT and FQNNGV. Losses at the gene ends were 5 bases for V and 7 bases for J; bases not matched to a gene: 9.

This clonotype came up a few times. The chain couples TRBV27 to TRBJ2-6; 7 bases match TRBD2. Trimming cost V 6 bases and J 2 bases; bases outside gene matches: 4. This CDR3 contains 15 residues. Germline loops: CDR1 MNHEY, CDR2 SMNVEV (reference sequence). CDR3 sequence: CASSPGGTGANVLTF. CDR3 coding DNA: TGTGCCAGCAGCCCCGGGGGGACTGGGGCCAACGTCCTGACTTTC.

The chain couples TRBV5-6 to TRBJ2-7; D call uncertain. V was shortened by 1 base and J by 2 bases, with 19 bases between the two germline ends. The CDR3 is 17 residues long. Germline V gene lookup returns CDR1 SGHDT and CDR2 YYEEEE. For the CDR3, the DNA is TGTGCCAGCAGCTTGCTTCTAGGGTTGAATTCAGCCTACGAGCAGTACTTC. Translating it yields CASSLLLGLNSAYEQYF.

This clonotype was detected many times. The rearrangement links TRBV2 to TRBJ2-7, with D possibly being TRBD2 (5 bases). V lost 3 bases and J lost 3, with 9 bases in between. The CDR3 extends over 13 amino acids. Germline CDR1 is SNHLY and CDR2 is FYNNEI. CDR3 region: CASSDEGSYEQYF. The CDR3 nucleotides read TGTGCCAGCAGTGATGAGGGCAGCTACGAGCAGTACTTC.

Ten or more counts support this clonotype. The chain joins TRBV2 to TRBJ2-7; D gene ambiguous. Trimming removed 1 base at V and 0 bases at J, with 7 bases between. Germline V gene sequence: CDR1 SNHLY, CDR2 FYNNEI. The CDR3 is 14 amino acids. DNA for the CDR3: TGTGCCAGCAGTGAAGAGGTTTCCTCCTACGAGCAGTACTTC. It yields the protein CASSEEVSSYEQYF.

Comments on this clonotype: It may be a read error: a sequence one base away is much more abundant. J is TRBJ2-7 and V is TRBV7-2, with D possibly TRBD2 on 5 matching bases. With 10 bases removed from V and 2 bases from J, the gap between germline ends came to 18 bases. Germline-derived CDR1 and CDR2 are SGHTA and FQGNSA. This CDR3 spans 14 amino acids. Here the CDR3 DNA reads TGTGCCATCAGGCGCGAGGGTCCCGCCTACGAGCAGTACTTC. Protein: CAIRREGPAYEQYF.

Only a few counts were recorded for this clonotype. This chain connects TRBV6-1 to TRBJ2-3, with 9 bases matching TRBD1. V lost 6 bases, J lost 7 bases, and 8 bases stayed unmatched. Germline CDR1 reads MNHNS; CDR2 reads SASEGT. This CDR3 comprises 14 residues. The chain's CDR3 is CASRLDRGRHTQYF. The CDR3 coding sequence is TGTGCCAGCAGACTGGACAGGGGTAGACATACGCAGTATTTT.

This clonotype came up many times. The chain recombines TRBV2 with TRBJ2-7; 8 bases line up with TRBD1. The CDR3 consists of 15 residues. Germline loops: CDR1 SNHLY, CDR2 FYNNEI. The V segment lost 6 bases and the J segment 0 bases; nucleotides outside the gene matches: 7. The CDR3 loop is CASREDRASSYEQYF. DNA for the CDR3: TGTGCCAGCAGAGAGGACAGGGCAAGCTCCTACGAGCAGTACTTC.

This clonotype was recorded many times. The chain has TRBV7-6 and TRBJ2-3, with a tentative D call TRBD2 (5 bases). This CDR3 has 16 amino acids. Trimming removed 5 bases at V and 0 bases at J, with 15 bases between. CDR1 and CDR2 from the germline V gene are SGHVS and FNYEAQ. This chain's CDR3 is CASSHTTWTSTDTQYF. The CDR3 bases are TGTGCCAGCAGCCACACGACTTGGACTAGCACAGATACGCAGTATTTT.

This clonotype has at least ten counts. This rearrangement joins TRBV5-1 to TRBJ1-1; a weak D match, TRBD1 (5 bases). The CDR3 has 15 amino acids. Germline CDR1 reads SGHRS; CDR2 reads YFSETQ. V lost 0 bases, J lost 0 bases, and 9 bases lay in between. This CDR3 is CASSLGTGMNTEAFF. As DNA, the CDR3 is TGCGCCAGCAGCTTGGGAACAGGTATGAACACTGAAGCTTTCTTT.

As to this clonotype: Relative to the germline gene, one junction end is altered; a read error may explain this. The V call is TRBV6-5, the J call TRBJ1-1; D perhaps matches TRBD1 (5 bases). The CDR3 runs 16 residues. The germline gives CDR1 MNHEY, CDR2 SVGAGI. The CDR3 here is CASRHPGTGLFQGAIF. The CDR3 bases are TGTGCCAGCAGACATCCCGGGACGGGCTTATTTCAGGGTGCTATCTTT.

This clonotype was seen more than once but under ten times. CDR3 loop: CAVSGVASIYGYTF. The DNA for the CDR3 is TGTGCCGTCTCCGGTGTGGCCTCCATCTATGGCTACACCTTC. The chain recombines TRBV11-2 with TRBJ1-2; D call uncertain. The V and J ends lost 11 bases and 4 bases respectively, with 20 bases between them. In germline, CDR1 is SGHAT, CDR2 FQNNGV. There are 14 residues in the CDR3. Variable domain in full (rest from reference TRBV11-2 and TRBJ1-2): EAGVAQSPRYKIIEKRQSVAFWCNPISGHATLYWYQQILGQGPKLLIQFQNNGVVDDSQLPKDRFSAERLKGVDSTLKIQPAKLEDSAVYLCAVSGVASIYGYTFGSGTRLTVV.

The chain has TRBV6-2 or TRBV6-3 and TRBJ2-1; 9 nucleotides match TRBD2. V was clipped by 4 bases and J by 4 bases; unmatched bases: 8. This CDR3 region has 16 residues. Looked up from germline, CDR1 is MNHEY and CDR2 is SVGEGT. The CDR3 DNA is TGTGCCAGCAGTTCTCCCGGGACTAGCTTGTACAATGAGCAGTTCTTC. It yields the protein CASSSPGTSLYNEQFF.

This clonotype has a handful of counts. CDR3 in amino acids: CASSDQARLELFF. The CDR3 bases are TGTGCCAGCAGTGACCAGGCACGGTTGGAGCTGTTTTTT. This sequence joins TRBV2 and TRBJ2-2; D uncertain. With 3 bases removed from V and 10 bases from J, the gap between germline ends came to 12 bases. Germline assignment: CDR1 SNHLY and CDR2 FYNNEI. The CDR3 contains 13 residues.

This clonotype has ten or more counts. The gene calls are TRBV24-1 and TRBJ2-3, with a tentative D call TRBD2 (5 bases). With 9 bases removed from V and 2 bases from J, the gap between germline ends came to 11 bases. Germline V lookup: CDR1 KGHDR, CDR2 SFDVKD. The CDR3 sequence is 13 residues long. The CDR3 DNA reads TGTGCCACCGCGGAGCGGTACACAGATACGCAGTATTTT. Translated: CATAERYTDTQYF.